The 26 T cell receptor beta chains presented below share a single source sample, sequenced in a study of graft-versus-host responses after intestinal transplantation. These receptors have no identified antigens. This table comes from immunoSEQ multiplex PCR, and its TCRdb copy is limited to in-frame clones, with some not included. Here the sample spans over 85,000 clones, 90% to 95% being singletons. The sequenced sample was unstimulated CD8+ T cells sorted from spleen or lymph node cells, obtained before intestinal transplant. These TCRs come from a human donor who received an intestinal transplant.

The chain recombines TRBV13 with TRBJ2-5; possibly TRBD2 for D (6 bases). Between the trimmed V and J ends, which lost 6 bases and 0 bases, there was a span of 17 bases. CDR3 size: 16 residues. CDR1 and CDR2 (germline): PRHDT, FYEKMQ (reference sequence). DNA of the CDR3: TGTGCCAGCAGTAGGAGCGTGGGGGACTACCAAGAGACCCAGTACTTC. Protein product: CASSRSVGDYQETQYF.

The chain employs TRBV13 and TRBJ2-7; tentative D call: TRBD2 (6 bases). The CDR3 sequence is 12 residues long. Germline V gene sequence: CDR1 PRHDT, CDR2 FYEKMQ (reference sequence). V was shortened by 5 bases and J by 4 bases, with 9 bases between the two germline ends. The CDR3 loop reads CASSLGGYEQYF. The CDR3 nucleotides read TGTGCCAGCAGCCTCGGAGGGTACGAGCAGTACTTC.

A single count supports this clone. The chain combines TRBV25-1 with TRBJ2-3; possible D gene TRBD1, 6 bases. CDR1 and CDR2 (germline): MGHDK, SYGVNS. The CDR3 sequence is 13 residues long. V was cut by 6 bases and J by 0 bases, with 7 bases left in between. The DNA for the CDR3 is TGTGCCAGCAGACAGGGAAGCACAGATACGCAGTATTTT. Encoded protein: CASRQGSTDTQYF. Complete variable domain (other parts from reference TRBV25-1 and TRBJ2-3): EADIYQTPRYLVIGTGKKITLECSQTMGHDKMYWYQQDPGMELHLIHYSYGVNSTEKGDLSSESTVSRIRTEHFPLTLESARPSHTSQYLCASRQGSTDTQYFGPGTRLTVL.

V and J are TRBV2 and TRBJ2-1; TRBD1 matches at 7 bases. V shed 2 bases and J 6 bases; nucleotides not matched to a gene: 4. Germline V gene sequence: CDR1 SNHLY, CDR2 FYNNEI. The CDR3 runs to 14 residues. CDR3 residues: CASSEFGDSNEQFF. The CDR3 DNA is TGTGCCAGCAGTGAATTTGGGGACAGCAATGAGCAGTTCTTC.

The chain combines TRBV19 with TRBJ2-5, with 12 bases that match TRBD2. The CDR3 is 15 amino acids. The V gene end was trimmed by 5 bases and the J gene end by 5 bases; junction bases not matched to a gene: 6. Germline V gene lookup returns CDR1 LNHDA and CDR2 SQIVND (reference sequence). CDR3 coding DNA: TGTGCCAGTAGTGGAACTAGCGGGAGGTTCGAGACCCAGTACTTC. It translates to CASSGTSGRFETQYF.

This chain joins TRBV27 and TRBJ2-1; 9 bases map to TRBD2. CDR1 and CDR2 (germline): MNHEY, SMNVEV (reference sequence). Trimming removed 3 bases from V and 2 bases from J; junction bases left unmatched: 8. This CDR3 spans 17 amino acids. The CDR3 nucleotides read TGTGCCAGCAGTTTTTTAGCGGGGGCCCCGACCTACAATGAGCAGTTCTTC. This translates into CASSFLAGAPTYNEQFF.

The chain recombines TRBV7-9 with TRBJ2-5; D is uncertain. The germline CDR1 and CDR2 sequences are SEHNR and FQNEAQ (reference sequence). CDR3 size: 16 residues. Trimming pared 6 bases from V and 2 bases from J, leaving 19 bases between. CDR3 region: CASSSPQYGRQETQYF. As DNA, the CDR3 is TGTGCCAGCAGTAGCCCGCAGTACGGTCGGCAAGAGACCCAGTACTTC.

The chain couples TRBV5-5 to TRBJ1-1; D might be TRBD1 (6 bases). The V gene's germline CDR1 is SGHKS and CDR2 YYEKEE (reference sequence). The CDR3 is 13 amino acids. V was pared by 1 base and J by 8 bases, with 12 bases between. CDR3 nucleotide sequence: TGTGCCAGCAGCTTGTGGGGGGGCCAAGAAGCTTTCTTT. Translated, it gives CASSLWGGQEAFF.

This chain links TRBV13 with TRBJ2-1; D may be TRBD2 (6 bases). V was pared by 7 bases and J by 4 bases, with 17 bases between. The CDR3 extends over 15 amino acids. CDR1 is PRHDT and CDR2 is FYEKMQ in the germline V gene (reference sequence). The CDR3, as DNA: TGTGCCAGCAACGAATTAGCGGTTTTATACAATGAGCAGTTCTTC. It specifies CASNELAVLYNEQFF. Full variable domain (missing parts from reference TRBV13 and TRBJ2-1): AAGVIQSPRHLIKEKRETATLKCYPIPRHDTVYWYQQGPGQDPQFLISFYEKMQSDKGSIPDRFSAQQFSDYHSELNMSSLELGDSALYFCASNELAVLYNEQFFGPGTRLTVL.

The chain is built from TRBV4-1 and TRBJ2-3; D remains unclear. Trimming pared 3 bases from V and 5 bases from J, leaving 18 bases between. The CDR3 is 16 amino acids. Germline values: CDR1 MGHRA, CDR2 YSYEKL. The CDR3: CASSQRTGGFVDTQYF. The CDR3 DNA reads TGCGCCAGCAGCCAGAGAACGGGTGGATTCGTAGATACGCAGTATTTT.

The chain couples TRBV6-4 to TRBJ2-1; D is ambiguous. Germline lookup yields CDR1 MRHNA and CDR2 SNTAGT. The CDR3 totals 13 residues. V was pared by 2 bases and J by 9 bases, with 11 bases between. The CDR3: CASSDEQHGEQFF. The CDR3 DNA is TGTGCCAGCAGTGACGAACAGCATGGTGAGCAGTTCTTC.

The rearrangement joins TRBV7-6 to TRBJ2-5, with 8 nucleotides matching TRBD2. The DNA end favors TRBJ2-7, so the J call may be wrong. Germline lookup yields CDR1 SGHVS and CDR2 FNYEAQ. The CDR3 is 15 amino acids. The CDR3 DNA reads as TGTGCCAGCAGCATCACTAGCGGAGACACCTACGAGCAGTACTTC. Its protein is CASSITSGDTYEQYF.

The chain employs TRBV5-6 and TRBJ2-7; D is possibly TRBD2 (5 bases). Trimming removed 1 base from V and 5 bases from J, with 22 bases in between. The germline CDR1 and CDR2 sequences are SGHDT and YYEEEE. This CDR3 is built from 17 residues. CDR3 in DNA: TGTGCCAGCAGCTTGTCTGTGGGAGCCACCCTCTACGACGAGCAGTACTTC. It is translated as CASSLSVGATLYDEQYF.

V is TRBV27 and J is TRBJ2-1; the D is unclear. Germline CDR1 and CDR2: MNHEY and SMNVEV (reference sequence). The CDR3 contains 13 residues. V lost 4 bases to trimming and J lost 6 bases, with 10 bases between them. CDR3 in amino acids: CASSSSSLNEQFF. The CDR3 nucleotides are TGTGCCAGCAGTTCTAGTTCCCTCAATGAGCAGTTCTTC.

The J gene is TRBJ2-7, the V gene TRBV27, with D uncertain. The length of the CDR3 is 14 residues. Germline-derived CDR1 and CDR2 are MNHEY and SMNVEV (reference sequence). V lost 3 bases and J 5 bases, leaving 14 bases between the germline ends. CDR3 DNA sequence: TGTGCCAGCAGTTTTCTAGATGAATCCGACGAGCAGTACTTC. It specifies CASSFLDESDEQYF.

The chain combines TRBV11-2 with TRBJ2-7; 9 bases line up with TRBD1. The V and J ends lost 3 bases and 5 bases, in that order; junction bases with no gene match: 8. The germline V gene has CDR1 SGHAT and CDR2 FQNNGV. The CDR3 totals 15 residues. The CDR3 region has the DNA TGTGCCAGCAGCTTCCCCGGGACAGGGACCGACGAGCAGTACTTC. Residues: CASSFPGTGTDEQYF.

The chain joins TRBV4-1 to TRBJ1-1; D gene unclear. Trimming shortened V by 1 base and J by 0 bases, and 9 bases separated the two germline ends. This CDR3 region has 15 residues. Germline V gene lookup returns CDR1 MGHRA and CDR2 YSYEKL. The CDR3 region has the DNA TGCGCCAGCAGCCAAGCGGTAACCCTGAACACTGAAGCTTTCTTT. Translated, it gives CASSQAVTLNTEAFF.

The rearrangement links TRBV19 to TRBJ2-7, with TRBD1 as a possible D gene (6 bases). V gave up 5 bases and J gave up 5 bases, with 10 bases separating them. Per the germline V gene, CDR1 is LNHDA and CDR2 is SQIVND (reference sequence). This CDR3 region has 12 residues. The CDR3 loop is CASSQGFDEQYF. Here the CDR3 DNA reads TGTGCCAGTAGTCAGGGGTTCGACGAGCAGTACTTC.

V is TRBV5-8 and J is TRBJ1-1; TRBD1 matches 8 bases. V shed 2 bases and J 4 bases; nucleotides not matched to a gene: 10. The CDR3 has 16 residues. Germline lookup yields CDR1 SGHTS and CDR2 YDEGEE. CDR3 bases: TGTGCCAGCAGCTTAGGGGCAGGGGGCGCAGGCACTGAAGCTTTCTTT. The encoded protein is CASSLGAGGAGTEAFF.

The chain employs TRBV21-1 and TRBJ1-4; no check of the table's D call, TRBD1, against the DNA was made. TRBV21-1 counts as a pseudogene. The CDR3 has 16 amino acids. Here the CDR3 reads CASSKAQSDTNEKLFF. The CDR3 region has the DNA TGTGCCAGCAGCAAAGCGCAGTCAGATACTAATGAAAAACTGTTTTTT.

The chain uses TRBV13 and TRBJ1-2; TRBD1 agrees at 7 bases. V was clipped by 5 bases and J by 1 base; unmatched bases: 10. This CDR3 contains 16 residues. Germline loops: CDR1 PRHDT, CDR2 FYEKMQ (reference sequence). The CDR3 spells CASSHGTVAFNYGYTF. The CDR3 DNA sequence: TGTGCCAGCAGCCACGGGACAGTGGCCTTTAACTATGGCTACACCTTC.

The rearrangement uses TRBV25-1 and TRBJ1-6; D may be TRBD1 (5 bases). From germline, CDR1 is MGHDK and CDR2 SYGVNS. V dropped 1 base and J dropped 13 bases, with 11 bases sitting between them. The CDR3 is 13 residues long. This chain's CDR3 is CASSEWSGLPLHF. The CDR3 region has the DNA TGTGCCAGCAGTGAATGGTCAGGGCTGCCCCTCCACTTT.

The V and J genes are TRBV27 and TRBJ2-1, with a tentative D call TRBD1 (5 bases). This CDR3 has 15 residues. Germline V gives CDR1 MNHEY, CDR2 SMNVEV (reference sequence). Trimming stripped 2 bases from V and 6 bases from J, with 14 bases between. CDR3 in DNA: TGTGCCAGCAGTTTAGGGGCTGATTTGGGCAATGAGCAGTTCTTC. Translated: CASSLGADLGNEQFF.

With respect to this clone: Because the CDR3's place on the DNA is in doubt, the DNA is left out and the CDR3 is given as listed by TCRdb. V is TRBV27 and J is TRBJ2-5; the D call of TRBD2 is as the table states it, not checked on the DNA. Looked up from germline, CDR1 is MNHEY and CDR2 is SMNVEV (reference sequence). The CDR3 numbers 15 amino acids, ends counted. CDR3 residues: CASSSSVIGVETQYF.

This chain joins TRBV2 and TRBJ1-5; D not certain. Trimming removed 6 bases at V and 0 bases at J, with 12 bases between. This CDR3 has 15 amino acids. Looked up from germline, CDR1 is SNHLY and CDR2 is FYNNEI. The CDR3 DNA reads TGTGCCAGCAGGGCGCGACGGGATAGCAATCAGCCCCAGCATTTT. This sequence encodes CASRARRDSNQPQHF.

The V and J genes are TRBV7-9 and TRBJ2-7; 9 bases agree with TRBD1. Germline V gene sequence: CDR1 SEHNR, CDR2 FQNEAQ (reference sequence). This CDR3 comprises 16 residues. J was trimmed by 3 bases and V by 7 bases; bases with no gene match: 13. The CDR3 spells CASTTNRDRDVYEQYF. The CDR3 nucleotides read TGTGCCAGCACGACCAACCGGGACAGGGATGTCTACGAGCAGTACTTC. Filled out from reference TRBV7-9 and TRBJ2-7, the complete variable domain reads DTGVSQNPRHKITKRGQNVTFRCDPISEHNRLYWYRQTLGQGPEFLTYFQNEAQLEKSRLLSDRFSAERPKGSFSTLEIQRTEQGDSAMYLCASTTNRDRDVYEQYFGPGTRLTVT.